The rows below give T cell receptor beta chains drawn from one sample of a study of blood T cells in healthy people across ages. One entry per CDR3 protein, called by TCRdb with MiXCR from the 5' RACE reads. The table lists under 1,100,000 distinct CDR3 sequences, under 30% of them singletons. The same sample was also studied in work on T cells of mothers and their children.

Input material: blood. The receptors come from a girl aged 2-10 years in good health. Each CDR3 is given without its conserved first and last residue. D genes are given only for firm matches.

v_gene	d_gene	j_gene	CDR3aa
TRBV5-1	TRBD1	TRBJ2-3	ASSPVRGNTDTQY
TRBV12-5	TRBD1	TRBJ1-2	ASGSGTGVREGYGYT
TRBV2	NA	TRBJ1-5	ASSEDDRGADQPQH
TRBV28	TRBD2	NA	ASSSGLAGSEQY
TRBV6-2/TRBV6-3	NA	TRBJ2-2	ASAPLGVELF
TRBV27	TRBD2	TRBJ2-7	ASSARTSGTYEQY
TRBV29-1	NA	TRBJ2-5	SVLQGPPQETQY
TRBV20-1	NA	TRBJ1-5	SVNPGGSYSNQPQH
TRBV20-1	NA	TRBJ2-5	RLGGGGWQETQY
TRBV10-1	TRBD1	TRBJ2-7	ASSESQDRIYEQY
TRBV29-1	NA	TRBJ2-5	SVEGAGKTQY
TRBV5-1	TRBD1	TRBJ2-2	ASSHRQGDGELF
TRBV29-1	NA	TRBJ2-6	SVEENSPGNVLT
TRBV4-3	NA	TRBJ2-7	ASSQDAWDTAPEQY
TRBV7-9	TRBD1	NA	ASSFLGQDGDEQF
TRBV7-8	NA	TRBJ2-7	ASSPIGISYEQY
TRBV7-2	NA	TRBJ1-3	ASSLAGLPRDTIY
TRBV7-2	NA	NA	ASSHIADEQY
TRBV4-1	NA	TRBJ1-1	ASSPRQETNTEAF
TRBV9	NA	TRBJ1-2	ASSVAPILNYGYT
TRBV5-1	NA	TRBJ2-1	ASSLPTDEQF
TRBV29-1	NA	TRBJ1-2	SARPPGLVGYT